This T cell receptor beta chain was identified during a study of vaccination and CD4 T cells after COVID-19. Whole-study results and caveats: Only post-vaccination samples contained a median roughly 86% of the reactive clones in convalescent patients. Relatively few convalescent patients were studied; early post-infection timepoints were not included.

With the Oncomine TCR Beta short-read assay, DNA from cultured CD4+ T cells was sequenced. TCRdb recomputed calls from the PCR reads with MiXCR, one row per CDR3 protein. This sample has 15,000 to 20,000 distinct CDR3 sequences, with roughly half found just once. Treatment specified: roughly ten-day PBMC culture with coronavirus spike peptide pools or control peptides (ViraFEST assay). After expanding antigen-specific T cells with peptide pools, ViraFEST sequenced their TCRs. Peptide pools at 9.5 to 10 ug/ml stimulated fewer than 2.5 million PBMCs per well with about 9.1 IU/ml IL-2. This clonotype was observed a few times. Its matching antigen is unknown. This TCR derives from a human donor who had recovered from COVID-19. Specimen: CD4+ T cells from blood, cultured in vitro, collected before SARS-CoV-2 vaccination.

Written as DNA, the CDR3 is TGTGCCAGCAGTTTACTCGGACAGGGAGGCGGCTACACCTTC. This encodes CASSLLGQGGGYTF. V is TRBV27 and J is TRBJ1-2, with 8 bases fitting TRBD1. The ends lost 2 bases at V and 8 bases at J; junction bases unmatched: 7. The CDR3 is 14 residues long. CDR1 and CDR2 (germline): MNHEY, SMNVEV (reference sequence).